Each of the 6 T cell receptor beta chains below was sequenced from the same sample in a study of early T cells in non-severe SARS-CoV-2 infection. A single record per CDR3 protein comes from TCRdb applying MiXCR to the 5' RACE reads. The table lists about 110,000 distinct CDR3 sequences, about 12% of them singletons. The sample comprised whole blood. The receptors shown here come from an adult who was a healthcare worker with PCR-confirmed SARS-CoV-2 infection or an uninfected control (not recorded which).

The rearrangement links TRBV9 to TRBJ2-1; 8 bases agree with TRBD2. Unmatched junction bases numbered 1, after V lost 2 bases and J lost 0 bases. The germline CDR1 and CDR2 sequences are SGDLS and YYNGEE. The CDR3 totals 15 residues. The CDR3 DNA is TGTGCCAGCAGCGTGAGCGGGGGCTCCTACAATGAGCAGTTCTTC. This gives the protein CASSVSGGSYNEQFF.

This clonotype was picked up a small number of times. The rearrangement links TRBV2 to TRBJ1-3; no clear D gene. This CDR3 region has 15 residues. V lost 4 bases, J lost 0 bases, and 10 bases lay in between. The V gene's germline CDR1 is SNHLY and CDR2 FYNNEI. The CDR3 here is CASSAKALSGNTIYF. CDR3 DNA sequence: TGTGCCAGCAGTGCGAAGGCGCTCTCTGGAAACACCATATATTTT.

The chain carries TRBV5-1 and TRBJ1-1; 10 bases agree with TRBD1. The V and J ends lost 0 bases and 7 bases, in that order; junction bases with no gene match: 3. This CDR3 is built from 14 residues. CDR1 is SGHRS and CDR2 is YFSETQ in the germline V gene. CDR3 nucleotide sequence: TGCGCCAGCAGCTTGGGACAGGGGGCGCGTGAAGCTTTCTTT. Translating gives CASSLGQGAREAFF.

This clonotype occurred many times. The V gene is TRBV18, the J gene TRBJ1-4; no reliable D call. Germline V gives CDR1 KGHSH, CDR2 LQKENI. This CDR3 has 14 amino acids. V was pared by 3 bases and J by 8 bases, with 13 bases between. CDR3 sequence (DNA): TGTGCCAGCTCACCGGGTGGAATGAGGGAAAAACTGTTTTTT. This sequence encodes CASSPGGMREKLFF. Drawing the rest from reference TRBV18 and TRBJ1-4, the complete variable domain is NAGVMQNPRHLVRRRGQEARLRCSPMKGHSHVYWYRQLPEEGLKFMVYLQKENIIDESGMPKERFSAEFPKEGPSILRIQQVVRGDSAAYFCASSPGGMREKLFFGSGTQLSVL.

The CDR3: CSVERPETQYF. The CDR3 coding sequence is TGCAGCGTTGAACGGCCTGAGACCCAGTACTTC. This rearrangement joins TRBV29-1 to TRBJ2-5; D is uncertain. Germline assignment: CDR1 SQVTM and CDR2 ANQGSEA. Trimming took 2 bases from V and 5 from J, leaving 6 bases between them. This CDR3 region has 11 residues.

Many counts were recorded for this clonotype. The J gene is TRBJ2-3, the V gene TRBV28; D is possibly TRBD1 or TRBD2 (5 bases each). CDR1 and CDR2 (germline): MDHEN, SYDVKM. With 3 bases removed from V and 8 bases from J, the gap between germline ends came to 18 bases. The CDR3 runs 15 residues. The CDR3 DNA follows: TGTGCCAGCAGTTTTGGGGGATTCGAGGTTGTTACGCAGTATTTT. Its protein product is CASSFGGFEVVTQYF.